This record looks at one T cell receptor beta chain sequence and its context. Antigen unknown. Other DNA sequences in this specimen translate into the identical CDR3. This sample was taken from a study of shared clonotypes between healthy human individuals. General study results and limits: Despite large depth, rarefaction showed incomplete sorted-subset sequencing. Roughly 5% of naive CD4 clonotypes were shared across four donors.

The CDR3 is 12 amino acids. CDR1 and CDR2 (germline): ENHRY, SYGVKD. The V gene lost 2 bases and the J gene lost 1 base, with 3 bases spanning the gap. Deep-level settings were used for running the assay. Template for every sorted-subset replicate PCR totaled roughly 210 ng DNA, some 30,000 T cell genomes. Assay: immunoSEQ multiplex PCR; the TCRdb copy retains only in-frame clones and omits some. Here the sample spans almost 700,000 clones, under 95% being singletons. Positive CCR7 selection of CD45RO-negative cells yielded the naive CD8 cells, and terminally differentiated effector memory CD45RA+ cells were excluded.

This clonotype was obtained from a man younger than 40 in good health. The chain links TRBV10-3 to TRBJ2-7; D remains unclear. Input material: naive CD8+ T cells sorted from blood. The chain's CDR3 is CAISEVSYEQYF. CDR3 in DNA: TGTGCCATCAGTGAGGTGTCCTACGAGCAGTACTTC.